This TCR beta chain is from a study of TIL therapy for anti-PD-1-resistant metastatic lung cancer. Study as a whole: Tumors had a median PD-L1 proportion score of more than 5%. Tumors carried a median about 1.5 non-synonymous mutations per megabase. Whole-study results and caveats: Many TIL product clones were absent from baseline tumor, suggesting clonal contraction.

The libraries were made with immunoSEQ v3. The protocol was immunoSEQ multiplex PCR, while the TCRdb copy is restricted to in-frame clones and leaves out a portion. The profile shows under 100,000 clones, around 71% of them singletons. Stated time point: pre-treatment sample, taken before nivolumab and TIL therapy. Tumor tissue came from excised metastases, mostly pleural nodules or supraclavicular lymph nodes. Tumor harvest preceded PD-1/PD-L1 blockade, followed by nivolumab treatment. Regarding this clone: The antigen is unknown.

This CDR3 is 12 amino acids long. Germline V gene sequence: CDR1 LNHDA, CDR2 SQIVND (reference sequence). V was clipped by 6 bases and J by 3 bases, with 9 bases between them. This clonotype was obtained from a person aged 25 to 80 with non-small cell lung cancer. Sequences were derived from tumor tissue, sampled at baseline. The rearrangement links TRBV19 to TRBJ2-7; TRBD1 is a possible D gene (6 bases). CDR3 region: CASRGQNYEQYF. CDR3 nucleotides: TGTGCCAGTAGAGGACAGAACTACGAGCAGTACTTC.